This T cell receptor beta chain was sequenced during a study of blood T cell repertoires in COVID-19. The CDR3 spans 15 residues. V lost 4 bases, J lost 7 bases, and 9 bases stayed unmatched. The V gene's germline CDR1 is SGDLS and CDR2 YYNGEE. Libraries were prepared by immunoSEQ multiplex PCR; TCRdb keeps only in-frame clonotypes and omits some of them. The table shows roughly 300,000 clones, with roughly 90% occurring only once. What was sequenced was peripheral blood. The V and J genes are TRBV9 and TRBJ1-5; TRBD1 matches 9 bases. The receptor's source is a man between 18 and 29 years old with active or convalescent COVID-19. CDR3: CASSPTGTGLQPQHF. The CDR3 DNA is TGTGCCAGCAGCCCGACCGGGACAGGGTTGCAGCCCCAGCATTTT.